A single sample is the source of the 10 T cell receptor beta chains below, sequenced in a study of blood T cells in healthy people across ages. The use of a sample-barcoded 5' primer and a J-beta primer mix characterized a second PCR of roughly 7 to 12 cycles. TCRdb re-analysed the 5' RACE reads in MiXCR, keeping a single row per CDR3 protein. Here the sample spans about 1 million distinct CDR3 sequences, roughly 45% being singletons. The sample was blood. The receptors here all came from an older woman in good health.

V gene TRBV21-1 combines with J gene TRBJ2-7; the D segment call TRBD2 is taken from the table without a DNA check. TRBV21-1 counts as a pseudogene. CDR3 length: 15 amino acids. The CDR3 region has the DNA TGTGCCAGCAGCAAAGGTGGCACTAGGACCTACGAGCAGTACTTC. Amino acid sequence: CASSKGGTRTYEQYF.

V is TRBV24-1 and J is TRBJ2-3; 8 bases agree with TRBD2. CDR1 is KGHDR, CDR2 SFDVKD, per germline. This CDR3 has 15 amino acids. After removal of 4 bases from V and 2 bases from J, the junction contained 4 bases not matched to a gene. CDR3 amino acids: CATSDSSGFTDTQYF. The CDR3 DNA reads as TGTGCCACCAGTGACTCTAGCGGGTTCACAGATACGCAGTATTTT.

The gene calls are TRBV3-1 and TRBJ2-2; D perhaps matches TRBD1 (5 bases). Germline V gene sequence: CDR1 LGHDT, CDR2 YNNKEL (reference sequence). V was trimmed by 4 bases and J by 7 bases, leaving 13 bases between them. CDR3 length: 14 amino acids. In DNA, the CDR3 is TGTGCCAGCAGCCGGGTAGGGGCTGGCGGGGAGCTGTTTTTT. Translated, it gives CASSRVGAGGELFF.

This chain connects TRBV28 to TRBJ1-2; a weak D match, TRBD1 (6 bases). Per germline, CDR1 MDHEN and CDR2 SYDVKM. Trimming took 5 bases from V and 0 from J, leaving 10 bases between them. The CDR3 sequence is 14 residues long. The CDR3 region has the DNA TGTGCCAGCAGTGTAGGGGACACTAACTATGGCTACACCTTC. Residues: CASSVGDTNYGYTF.

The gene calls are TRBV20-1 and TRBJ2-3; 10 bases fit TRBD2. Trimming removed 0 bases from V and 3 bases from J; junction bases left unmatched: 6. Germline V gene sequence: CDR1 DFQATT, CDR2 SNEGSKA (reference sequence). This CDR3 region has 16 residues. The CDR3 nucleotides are TGCAGTGCTAGAGACCCCCTAGCGGGGGCTACAGATACGCAGTATTTT. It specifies CSARDPLAGATDTQYF.

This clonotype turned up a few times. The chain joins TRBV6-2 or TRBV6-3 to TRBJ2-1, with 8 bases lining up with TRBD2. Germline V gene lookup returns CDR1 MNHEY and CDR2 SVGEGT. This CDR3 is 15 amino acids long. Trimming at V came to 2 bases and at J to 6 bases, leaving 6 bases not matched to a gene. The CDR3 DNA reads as TGTGCCAGCAGTTACCCGGGGACTAGGGGCAATGAGCAGTTCTTC. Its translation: CASSYPGTRGNEQFF.

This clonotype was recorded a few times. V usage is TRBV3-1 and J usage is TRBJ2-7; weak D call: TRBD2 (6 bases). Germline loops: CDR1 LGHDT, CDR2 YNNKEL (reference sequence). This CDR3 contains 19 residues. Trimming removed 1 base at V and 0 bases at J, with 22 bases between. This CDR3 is CASSQGLMWIAGSSYEQYF. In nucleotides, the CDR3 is TGTGCCAGCAGCCAAGGTCTAATGTGGATTGCGGGAAGCTCCTACGAGCAGTACTTC.

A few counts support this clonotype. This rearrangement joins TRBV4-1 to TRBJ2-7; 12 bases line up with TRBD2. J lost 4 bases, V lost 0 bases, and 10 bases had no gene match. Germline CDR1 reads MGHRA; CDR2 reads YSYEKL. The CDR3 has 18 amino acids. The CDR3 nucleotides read TGCGCCAGCAGCCAAGAGGAGCGACTAGCGGGAGCGATTTACGAGCAGTACTTC. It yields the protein CASSQEERLAGAIYEQYF.

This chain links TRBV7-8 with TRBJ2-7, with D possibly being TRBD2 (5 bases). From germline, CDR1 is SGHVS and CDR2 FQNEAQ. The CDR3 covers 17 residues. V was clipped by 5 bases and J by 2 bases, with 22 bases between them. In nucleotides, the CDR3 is TGTGCCAGCAGCCCCGGGAAATCTTGGGGTCGAACCTACGAGCAGTACTTC. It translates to CASSPGKSWGRTYEQYF. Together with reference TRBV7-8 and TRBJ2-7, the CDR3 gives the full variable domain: GAGVSQSPRYKVAKRGQDVALRCDPISGHVSLFWYQQALGQGPEFLTYFQNEAQLDKSGLPSDRFFAERPEGSVSTLKIQRTQQEDSAVYLCASSPGKSWGRTYEQYFGPGTRLTVT.

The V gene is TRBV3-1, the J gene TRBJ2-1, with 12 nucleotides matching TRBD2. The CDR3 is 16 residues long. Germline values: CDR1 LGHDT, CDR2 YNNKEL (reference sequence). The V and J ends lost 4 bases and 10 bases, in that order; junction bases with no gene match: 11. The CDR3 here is CASSPELAGGKGEQFF. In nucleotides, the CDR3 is TGTGCCAGCAGCCCGGAACTAGCGGGAGGTAAGGGAGAGCAGTTCTTC.